The 32 T cell receptor beta chains listed next were all sequenced from one sample in a study of graft-versus-host responses after intestinal transplantation. The data were produced by immunoSEQ multiplex PCR, yet TCRdb's version contains in-frame clones alone and is incomplete. The data contain about 21,000 clones, around 92% of them singletons. The sample in question was PBMCs, obtained roughly 260 days after intestinal transplant. The receptor set was obtained from a human patient who received an intestinal transplant, so some T cells may come from the graft donor.

A few counts support this clone. The rearrangement joins TRBV10-1 to TRBJ1-5; D call uncertain. Germline V gene sequence: CDR1 WNHNN, CDR2 SYGVQD (reference sequence). The CDR3 consists of 11 residues. The V end was cut by 8 bases, the J end by 4 bases, with 6 bases between. The CDR3 nucleotides read TGCGCCAGCCTTCTGAATCAGCCCCAGCATTTT. Its translation: CASLLNQPQHF.

The chain is built from TRBV9 and TRBJ2-7; 8 bases fit TRBD2. The CDR3 has 16 amino acids. J lost 1 base, V lost 0 bases, and 6 bases had no gene match. In germline, CDR1 is SGDLS, CDR2 YYNGEE. CDR3 bases: TGTGCCAGCAGCGTAGGTTATAGCGGGATGTCCTACGAGCAGTACTTC. It codes for CASSVGYSGMSYEQYF.

This clone was seen a single time. The chain recombines TRBV18 with TRBJ2-2; 7 bases are shared with TRBD1. Germline V gene lookup returns CDR1 KGHSH and CDR2 LQKENI. The CDR3 length is 14 residues. V was pared by 4 bases and J by 6 bases, with 5 bases of the junction left unmatched. CDR3 loop: CASSLRTGPGELFF. DNA of the CDR3: TGTGCCAGCTCACTTAGGACAGGCCCCGGGGAGCTGTTTTTT.

The chain uses TRBV6-1 and TRBJ1-1, with D hard to call. This CDR3 contains 12 residues. Germline V CDR1 and CDR2: MNHNS, SASEGT. V lost 1 base and J lost 9, with 9 bases in between. The CDR3, as DNA: TGTGCCAGCAGTGAAGTTCCGGGTAAAGCTTTCTTT. Its translation is CASSEVPGKAFF.

The V and J genes are TRBV30 and TRBJ2-1, with 7 nucleotides matching TRBD2. The CDR3 has 11 amino acids. The germline gives CDR1 GTSNPN, CDR2 SVGIG (reference sequence). Trimming at V came to 4 bases and at J to 6 bases, leaving 0 bases not matched to a gene. The CDR3 DNA sequence: TGTGCCTGGACGGGAGGCAATGAGCAGTTCTTC. Its protein product is CAWTGGNEQFF.

Comment on this clone: Relative to the germline gene, one junction end is altered; a read error may explain this. V and J are TRBV7-9 and TRBJ2-5; 12 bases line up with TRBD2. Germline-derived CDR1 and CDR2 are SEHNR and FQNEAQ (reference sequence). The CDR3 is made up of 17 amino acids. This chain's CDR3 is CASSPSLAGGPGETQYF. As DNA, the CDR3 is TGCGCCAGCAGCCCCTCGCTAGCGGGAGGGCCCGGGGAGACCCAGTACTTC.

By sample share, this clone is medium-sized. In nucleotides, the CDR3 is TGTGCCAGCAAGACCGGGACGGCTTCCTACGAGCAGTACTTC. Its protein product is CASKTGTASYEQYF. The chain has TRBV6-6 and TRBJ2-7; D tentatively fits TRBD1 or TRBD2 (5 bases each). Between the trimmed V and J ends, which lost 7 bases and 1 base, there was a span of 14 bases. CDR1 and CDR2 (germline): MNHNY, SVGAGI (reference sequence). The CDR3 totals 14 residues.

The gene calls are TRBV19 and TRBJ2-7; the D is unclear. Germline V gives CDR1 LNHDA, CDR2 SQIVND (reference sequence). Trimming stripped 1 base from V and 3 bases from J, with 10 bases between. The CDR3 spans 14 residues. The CDR3 DNA sequence: TGTGCCAGTAGTATAGGTGACACGGACTACGAGCAGTACTTC. Protein: CASSIGDTDYEQYF.

The chain uses TRBV29-1 and TRBJ2-5; D remains unclear. CDR3 size: 13 residues. Germline CDR1 and CDR2: SQVTM and ANQGSEA. Trimming stripped 4 bases from V and 0 bases from J, with 9 bases between. CDR3 protein: CSVGGRYQETQYF. CDR3 sequence (DNA): TGCAGCGTTGGTGGGCGGTACCAAGAGACCCAGTACTTC.

This CDR3 is CATSGTSGNNEQFF. In nucleotides, the CDR3 is TGTGCCACCAGTGGGACTAGCGGGAACAATGAGCAGTTCTTC. V and J are TRBV15 and TRBJ2-1; 13 positions agree with TRBD2. Germline lookup yields CDR1 LNHNV and CDR2 YYDKDF (reference sequence). The CDR3 is 14 amino acids. V gave up 6 bases and J gave up 5 bases; unmatched junction bases: 1.

This chain connects TRBV15 to TRBJ1-5, with 9 bases fitting TRBD1. The trim removed 8 bases at V and 1 base at J, leaving 6 bases unmatched. CDR1 LNHNV and CDR2 YYDKDF come from the germline V gene (reference sequence). The CDR3 is made up of 15 amino acids. The CDR3 spells CATRPDRGSNQPQHF. In DNA, the CDR3 is TGTGCCACCCGACCGGACAGGGGAAGCAATCAGCCCCAGCATTTT. Complete variable domain (other parts from reference TRBV15 and TRBJ1-5): DAMVIQNPRYQVTQFGKPVTLSCSQTLNHNVMYWYQQKSSQAPKLLFHYYDKDFNNEADTPDNFQSRRPNTSFCFLDIRSPGLGDTAMYLCATRPDRGSNQPQHFGDGTRLSIL.

The chain employs TRBV6-5 and TRBJ1-1; TRBD1 might be the D (6 bases). The germline V gene has CDR1 MNHEY and CDR2 SVGAGI. V lost 3 bases and J 3 bases, leaving 11 bases between the germline ends. The CDR3 runs 14 residues. Here the CDR3 reads CASSYEGEDTEAFF. The DNA of the CDR3 is TGTGCCAGCAGTTATGAGGGGGAGGACACTGAAGCTTTCTTT.

The chain carries TRBV6-1 and TRBJ2-3; 10 bases match TRBD1. The germline V gene has CDR1 MNHNS and CDR2 SASEGT. This CDR3 spans 16 amino acids. Losses at the gene ends were 2 bases for V and 4 bases for J; bases not matched to a gene: 6. The CDR3: CASSELDRGQADTQYF. In nucleotides, the CDR3 is TGTGCCAGCAGTGAACTCGACAGGGGGCAGGCAGATACGCAGTATTTT.

The chain has TRBV5-1 and TRBJ1-2, with TRBD1 matching 7 bases. CDR3 length: 17 residues. Germline CDR1 is SGHRS and CDR2 is YFSETQ. With 0 bases clipped from V and 4 bases from J, the junction kept 12 bases outside the gene matches. The CDR3 protein is CASSLELRGRDTYGYTF. CDR3 coding DNA: TGCGCCAGCAGCTTGGAACTCAGGGGGAGGGATACCTATGGCTACACCTTC.

V gene TRBV19 combines with J gene TRBJ2-1; a possible D gene is TRBD2 (6 bases). Trimming left V 3 bases short and J 4 bases short, with 16 bases between. The CDR3 is 16 amino acids. CDR1 is LNHDA, CDR2 SQIVND, per germline (reference sequence). The CDR3: CASSIGGALSYNEQFF. For the CDR3, the DNA is TGTGCCAGTAGTATTGGAGGGGCCCTCTCGTACAATGAGCAGTTCTTC.

The chain couples TRBV29-1 to TRBJ2-7, with TRBD2 matching over 15 bases. With V trimmed by 7 bases and J by 0 bases, 10 bases remained unmatched. This CDR3 spans 17 amino acids. Germline CDR1 and CDR2: SQVTM and ANQGSEA. CDR3 nucleotide sequence: TGCAGCGCTCTGGGACTAGCGGGAGGCCCGAGCTCCTACGAGCAGTACTTC. Its protein is CSALGLAGGPSSYEQYF.

This sequence joins TRBV5-6 and TRBJ1-1, with 7 bases identical to TRBD1. V trimming: 3 bases; J trimming: 8 bases; junction bases outside the gene matches: 7. The length of the CDR3 is 13 residues. Germline CDR1 and CDR2: SGHDT and YYEEEE. The CDR3 nucleotides read TGTGCCAGCAGCTCGCCACTGGACAGGGAAGCTTTCTTT. Translation: CASSSPLDREAFF.

J is TRBJ2-7 and V is TRBV5-1; the match to TRBD2 covers 13 bases. The CDR3 is 17 amino acids. Germline V gene sequence: CDR1 SGHRS, CDR2 YFSETQ. Trimming at V came to 4 bases and at J to 2 bases, leaving 9 bases not matched to a gene. The CDR3 DNA is TGCGCCAGCAGCCCTGGGACTAGCGGGACCGGGGCCTACGAGCAGTACTTC. This encodes CASSPGTSGTGAYEQYF.

This clone was detected once. This sequence joins TRBV6-1 and TRBJ2-5; D possibly corresponds to TRBD1 (5 bases). The V end lost 4 bases, the J end lost 4 bases, and 7 bases lay between the germline ends. Germline V gives CDR1 MNHNS, CDR2 SASEGT. CDR3 size: 12 residues. The CDR3 region has the DNA TGTGCCAGCAGTGGGCAGGGAGAGACCCAGTACTTC. This sequence encodes CASSGQGETQYF.

The chain joins TRBV15 to TRBJ1-2, with D maybe TRBD1 (5 bases). Deletions cut 0 bases from V and 4 bases from J, with 12 bases between. This CDR3 has 15 residues. CDR1 LNHNV and CDR2 YYDKDF come from the germline V gene (reference sequence). CDR3 DNA sequence: TGTGCCACCAGCAGAGAAGGAAGGGGCTCCTATGGCTACACCTTC. It encodes CATSREGRGSYGYTF.

By share, this clone ranks as medium-sized. The chain employs TRBV7-9 and TRBJ2-7; TRBD2 matches at 8 bases. From germline, CDR1 is SEHNR and CDR2 FQNEAQ (reference sequence). The CDR3 runs 19 residues. J was trimmed by 1 base and V by 1 base; bases with no gene match: 15. The CDR3 DNA follows: TGTGCCAGCAGCTTAGTCCCGGGACTAGTGAGAGGAGGGTCCTACGAGCAGTACTTC. It translates to CASSLVPGLVRGGSYEQYF.

The chain recombines TRBV10-1 with TRBJ2-3; the match to TRBD2 covers 7 bases. Germline CDR1 and CDR2: WNHNN and SYGVQD (reference sequence). There are 15 residues in the CDR3. The ends lost 5 bases at V and 0 bases at J; junction bases unmatched: 5. In DNA form, the CDR3 reads TGCGCCAGCAGTTCGAATAGCGGGAGCACAGATACGCAGTATTTT. It codes for CASSSNSGSTDTQYF.

This sequence joins TRBV12-2 and TRBJ2-3; TRBD2 reflects the table's D call only, with no check against the DNA. TRBV12-2 is tagged as a pseudogene. The CDR3 has 17 amino acids. DNA of the CDR3: TGTGCAAGTCGCTTACCACTGACTAGCGGGAGACCAGATACGCAGTATTTT. Its protein product is CASRLPLTSGRPDTQYF.

This clone is classed as hyperexpanded. This chain links TRBV7-8 with TRBJ2-2; D is unclear. V lost 3 bases to trimming and J lost 5 bases, with 7 bases between them. Germline V CDR1 and CDR2: SGHVS, FQNEAQ. The CDR3 is 13 residues long. The CDR3 loop reads CASSFGQTGELFF. CDR3 DNA sequence: TGTGCCAGCAGCTTTGGGCAAACCGGGGAGCTGTTTTTT. Looking up the rest from reference TRBV7-8 and TRBJ2-2 gives the full variable domain: GAGVSQSPRYKVAKRGQDVALRCDPISGHVSLFWYQQALGQGPEFLTYFQNEAQLDKSGLPSDRFFAERPEGSVSTLKIQRTQQEDSAVYLCASSFGQTGELFFGEGSRLTVL.

The chain recombines TRBV27 with TRBJ2-7; 9 bases agree with TRBD2. The V gene end was trimmed by 5 bases and the J gene end by 1 base; junction bases not matched to a gene: 3. Germline-derived CDR1 and CDR2 are MNHEY and SMNVEV (reference sequence). The CDR3 covers 14 residues. CDR3 in amino acids: CASSPSGASYEQYF. In DNA form, the CDR3 reads TGTGCCAGCAGTCCTAGCGGGGCTTCCTACGAGCAGTACTTC.

J is TRBJ2-1 and V is TRBV2; D unresolved. CDR3 length: 12 residues. V lost 0 bases, J lost 8 bases, and 5 bases lay in between. Germline-derived CDR1 and CDR2 are SNHLY and FYNNEI. The CDR3 coding sequence is TGTGCCAGCAGTGAAGCAGGCTATGAGCAGTTCTTC. Its translation is CASSEAGYEQFF.

This chain's CDR3 is CASSPASGRALTTDTQYF. For the CDR3, the DNA is TGTGCCAGCAGCCCCGCTAGCGGGAGGGCCCTTACTACAGATACGCAGTATTTT. The chain combines TRBV4-2 with TRBJ2-3; 12 bases match TRBD2. CDR3 length: 18 amino acids. The V segment lost 4 bases and the J segment 3 bases; nucleotides outside the gene matches: 11. Germline V lookup: CDR1 LGHNA, CDR2 YNFKEQ.

V usage is TRBV6-5 and J usage is TRBJ1-1, with TRBD1 as a possible D gene (5 bases). CDR1 and CDR2 from the germline V gene are MNHEY and SVGAGI. The CDR3 loop spans 13 amino acids. Trimming took off 5 bases at V and 2 bases at J, with 9 bases between the two ends. This chain's CDR3 is CASSGARNTEAFF. CDR3 nucleotides: TGTGCCAGCAGTGGGGCCAGAAACACTGAAGCTTTCTTT.

The chain has TRBV18 and TRBJ2-5, with D possibly TRBD2 on 6 matching bases. The CDR3 has 14 amino acids. The germline V gene has CDR1 KGHSH and CDR2 LQKENI. The V and J ends lost 6 bases and 3 bases respectively, with 14 bases between them. The CDR3 DNA reads TGTGCCAGCTCCCGCGGGACTCCTGAAGAGACCCAGTACTTC. This encodes CASSRGTPEETQYF.

The chain employs TRBV19 and TRBJ1-5; possible D gene TRBD1, 6 bases. The CDR3 is 15 residues long. Germline assignment: CDR1 LNHDA and CDR2 SQIVND (reference sequence). With 9 bases removed from V and 4 bases from J, the gap between germline ends came to 19 bases. CDR3 in DNA: TGTGCCAGCAGTTACGTACAGGGACCAAATCAGCCCCAGCATTTT. Protein: CASSYVQGPNQPQHF.

The chain has TRBV7-9 and TRBJ2-3; 11 nucleotides line up with TRBD2. The length of the CDR3 is 15 residues. Germline trimming cut 1 base from V and 8 bases from J; bases unmatched to any gene: 5. Looked up from germline, CDR1 is SEHNR and CDR2 is FQNEAQ (reference sequence). The DNA for the CDR3 is TGTGCCAGCAGCTTAGGACTAGCGGGGCCTAGTACGCAGTATTTT. Translating it yields CASSLGLAGPSTQYF.

The chain uses TRBV28 and TRBJ2-4, with 12 bases lining up with TRBD2. Germline V gene data show CDR1 as MDHEN and CDR2 as SYDVKM. CDR3 length equals 18 residues. V trimming: 5 bases; J trimming: 5 bases; junction bases outside the gene matches: 13. The CDR3 DNA reads TGTGCCAGCAGTCCAATCCTAGCGGGAGGGCCTGGGGAAAACATTCAGTACTTC. Protein sequence: CASSPILAGGPGENIQYF.